Presented here are 28 T cell receptor beta chains from one specimen sequenced in a study of CD8 T cells in Susac syndrome. RNA was extracted with the RNeasy kit, and a quantity of roughly 0.45 to 1 ug was reverse transcribed using random hexamers. MiXCR, applied by TCRdb to the immunoSEQ multiplex PCR reads, yields one record per CDR3 protein. This sample has about 150,000 distinct CDR3 sequences, with roughly 95% found just once. The sequencing input was CD4+ T cells from PBMCs. These receptors were collected from a human donor with Susac syndrome.

The chain carries TRBV12-3 or TRBV12-4 and TRBJ2-7; D not resolved. This CDR3 comprises 12 residues. The V gene lost 2 bases and the J gene lost 7 bases, with 9 bases spanning the gap. The CDR3, as DNA: TGTGCCAGCAGTTTACATGGGTGGGAGCAGTACTTC. Its protein is CASSLHGWEQYF.

This clonotype was recorded once. The chain combines TRBV12-3 or TRBV12-4 with TRBJ2-3; D tentatively fits TRBD1 or TRBD2 (6 bases each). Trimming stripped 6 bases from V and 2 bases from J, with 12 bases between. This CDR3 is 14 amino acids long. CDR3 coding DNA: TGTGCCAGCAGGGGACTGGGGGCCACAGATACGCAGTATTTT. The encoded protein is CASRGLGATDTQYF.

V gene TRBV7-2 combines with J gene TRBJ2-7, with D perhaps matching TRBD1 (6 bases). Between the trimmed V and J ends, which lost 5 bases and 3 bases, there was a span of 17 bases. The CDR3 contains 15 residues. Germline V gives CDR1 SGHTA, CDR2 FQGNSA. In DNA, the CDR3 is TGTGCCAGCAGCGTACAGGGCTCACAGGACTACGAGCAGTACTTC. This translates into CASSVQGSQDYEQYF. Full variable domain (remainder filled in from reference TRBV7-2 and TRBJ2-7): GAGVSQSPSNKVTEKGKDVELRCDPISGHTALYWYRQSLGQGLEFLIYFQGNSAPDKSGLPSDRFSAERTGGSVSTLTIQRTQQEDSAVYLCASSVQGSQDYEQYFGPGTRLTVT.

J is TRBJ2-1 and V is TRBV18; 8 nucleotides align to TRBD1. This CDR3 contains 15 residues. V was pared by 3 bases and J by 5 bases, with 6 bases of the junction left unmatched. CDR1 and CDR2 from the germline V gene are KGHSH and LQKENI. CDR3 DNA sequence: TGTGCCAGCTCACCTTCCGGGACAGGTCACAATGAGCAGTTCTTC. Translation gives CASSPSGTGHNEQFF.

V and J are TRBV20-1 and TRBJ2-2, with 10 bases fitting TRBD2. The CDR3 runs 15 residues. V gave up 5 bases and J gave up 2 bases; unmatched junction bases: 5. CDR1 and CDR2 from the germline V gene are DFQATT and SNEGSKA (reference sequence). In DNA, the CDR3 is TGCAGTGCTGGAGCGGGGGGGGGTAACACCGGGGAGCTGTTTTTT. Amino acids: CSAGAGGGNTGELFF.

This sequence joins TRBV12-3 or TRBV12-4 and TRBJ2-1, with 9 nucleotides matching TRBD2. This CDR3 spans 16 amino acids. V was pared by 7 bases and J by 5 bases, with 12 bases of the junction left unmatched. CDR3 in DNA: TGTGCCAGCACCTACCTAGGGAGCGGGGGGCACAATGAGCAGTTCTTC. Protein product: CASTYLGSGGHNEQFF.

This chain connects TRBV11-2 to TRBJ1-2; D uncertain. The CDR3 runs 16 residues. Trimming removed 5 bases at V and 6 bases at J, with 22 bases between. Germline CDR1 SGHAT, CDR2 FQNNGV. The CDR3 DNA is TGTGCCAGCAGCGTCCAGCCTGTGGGAGGGAGTAATGGCTACACCTTC. The encoded protein is CASSVQPVGGSNGYTF.

This clonotype was seen just once. The chain links TRBV5-4 to TRBJ2-5, with 8 bases matching TRBD2. The V gene's germline CDR1 is SGHNT and CDR2 YYREEE (reference sequence). CDR3 size: 15 residues. V shed 4 bases, J shed 4 bases, and the junction held 9 bases outside the gene matches. CDR3 residues: CASSLGGGLIETQYF. In DNA, the CDR3 is TGTGCCAGCAGCCTCGGGGGGGGCTTAATAGAGACCCAGTACTTC.

This clonotype was seen just once. The junction shows a germline mismatch at one end, possibly a read error. The rearrangement joins TRBV20-1 to TRBJ1-6; the D gene is possibly TRBD1 (6 bases). The CDR3 length is 13 residues. CDR1 is DFQATT, CDR2 SNEGSKA, per germline (reference sequence). The CDR3 spells CSARGDKNSPLHF. CDR3 DNA: TGCAGTGCCAGAGGGGACAAGAATTCACCCCTCCACTTT.

The rearrangement uses TRBV15 and TRBJ2-5; D is perhaps TRBD1 (5 bases). Per germline, CDR1 LNHNV and CDR2 YYDKDF (reference sequence). Trimming took 3 bases from V and 2 from J, leaving 7 bases between them. The CDR3 totals 13 residues. CDR3 residues: CATSRTVQETQYF. In DNA form, the CDR3 reads TGTGCCACCAGCAGGACAGTACAAGAGACCCAGTACTTC.

The rearrangement joins TRBV29-1 to TRBJ1-2; D gene unclear. The germline gives CDR1 SQVTM, CDR2 ANQGSEA. CDR3 length equals 10 residues. V was clipped by 4 bases and J by 8 bases, with 8 bases between them. CDR3 DNA: TGCAGCGTTGCTGTGGGGGGCTACACCTTC. Translation gives CSVAVGGYTF.

This rearrangement joins TRBV12-3 or TRBV12-4 to TRBJ2-1; TRBD2 matches at 11 bases. This CDR3 comprises 15 residues. V was clipped by 6 bases and J by 3 bases; unmatched bases: 4. In DNA form, the CDR3 reads TGTGCCAGCAGCCTAGCGGGGGGAGACTACAATGAGCAGTTCTTC. Protein product: CASSLAGGDYNEQFF.

The chain carries TRBV29-1 and TRBJ2-5, with 7 bases that match TRBD2. V shed 6 bases, J shed 3 bases, and the junction held 13 bases outside the gene matches. The CDR3 covers 15 residues. In germline, CDR1 is SQVTM, CDR2 ANQGSEA. The chain's CDR3 is CSVKRSSGPKETQYF. The DNA of the CDR3 is TGCAGCGTAAAGAGGAGTAGCGGGCCAAAAGAGACCCAGTACTTC.

Note on this clonotype: A junction boundary mismatches the germline segment, possibly from a read error. The J gene is TRBJ2-7, the V gene TRBV24-1, with 7 bases identical to TRBD1. This CDR3 spans 14 amino acids. Germline V lookup: CDR1 KGHDR, CDR2 SFDVKD. Written as DNA, the CDR3 is TGTGCCACCAGTGACAGAGTGACGGGACAGCAAGTGAACTTC. It encodes CATSDRVTGQQVNF.

This chain links TRBV29-1 with TRBJ2-1, with a weak D call TRBD1 (5 bases). The CDR3 totals 12 residues. The germline V gene encodes CDR1 SQVTM and CDR2 ANQGSEA. Trimming shortened V by 7 bases and J by 3 bases, and 10 bases separated the two germline ends. The CDR3 sequence: CSAMTDYNEQFF. The CDR3 DNA sequence: TGCAGCGCTATGACAGACTACAATGAGCAGTTCTTC.

The rearrangement uses TRBV14 and TRBJ2-5; 7 bases match TRBD1. Germline V gives CDR1 SGHDN, CDR2 FVKESK. Trimming removed 4 bases from V and 9 bases from J; junction bases left unmatched: 8. The CDR3 spans 13 residues. CDR3 loop: CASSPRDTGAQYF. The CDR3 nucleotides read TGTGCCAGCAGCCCCCGGGACACAGGGGCCCAGTACTTC.

This clonotype was seen just once. The CDR3 sequence: CSARSKETGYTF. The CDR3 DNA follows: TGCAGTGCTAGAAGTAAGGAGACGGGGTACACCTTC. The chain carries TRBV20-1 and TRBJ1-2; D uncertain. Trimming took off 2 bases at V and 11 bases at J, with 15 bases between the two ends. The germline gives CDR1 DFQATT, CDR2 SNEGSKA (reference sequence). CDR3 size: 12 residues.

The chain recombines TRBV5-4 with TRBJ1-6; possible D gene TRBD1, 5 bases. This CDR3 is 15 amino acids long. The germline V gene encodes CDR1 SGHNT and CDR2 YYREEE (reference sequence). Trimming shortened V by 4 bases and J by 5 bases, and 13 bases separated the two germline ends. The CDR3 protein is CASSHRDGDNSPLHF. The CDR3 coding sequence is TGTGCCAGCAGCCACCGGGACGGGGATAATTCACCCCTCCACTTT.

The rearrangement uses TRBV15 and TRBJ2-4; possibly TRBD1 for D (7 bases). Germline V CDR1 and CDR2: LNHNV, YYDKDF (reference sequence). The CDR3 totals 14 residues. V lost 4 bases and J 8 bases, leaving 15 bases between the germline ends. The CDR3 protein is CATSIVRGVDIQYF. The CDR3 nucleotides read TGTGCCACCAGCATTGTCAGGGGGGTGGACATTCAGTACTTC.

V and J are TRBV20-1 and TRBJ2-5, with unresolved D. Germline V gives CDR1 DFQATT, CDR2 SNEGSKA (reference sequence). V shed 6 bases and J shed 0 bases, with 14 bases lying between them. The CDR3 spans 14 residues. CDR3: CSASLLQDQETQYF. Here the CDR3 DNA reads TGCAGTGCCAGCCTCCTTCAGGACCAAGAGACCCAGTACTTC.

The DNA of the CDR3 is TGTGCCAGCAGCCCCCTAGGACTAGCGGGGCGCAATGAGCAGTTCTTC. Amino acid sequence: CASSPLGLAGRNEQFF. V and J are TRBV3-1 and TRBJ2-1; 12 bases match TRBD2. Germline assignment: CDR1 LGHDT and CDR2 YNNKEL (reference sequence). This CDR3 spans 16 amino acids. The V segment lost 4 bases and the J segment 6 bases; nucleotides outside the gene matches: 7.

The chain has TRBV4-2 and TRBJ2-7; 11 bases map to TRBD1. The germline gives CDR1 LGHNA, CDR2 YNFKEQ. The CDR3 sequence is 15 residues long. J gave up 5 bases and V 4 bases, and 7 bases lay outside the gene matches. The CDR3 is CASSRPGQGVDEQYF. CDR3 coding DNA: TGTGCCAGCAGCCGCCCGGGACAGGGGGTAGACGAGCAGTACTTC.

This chain joins TRBV3-1 and TRBJ2-2; D unresolved. Per the germline V gene, CDR1 is LGHDT and CDR2 is YNNKEL (reference sequence). This CDR3 contains 16 residues. V lost 4 bases and J lost 7, with 19 bases in between. The CDR3 region has the DNA TGTGCCAGCAGCCCAAGTGATTGGGGAAGAGACGGGGAGCTGTTTTTT. Amino acids: CASSPSDWGRDGELFF. The full variable domain, with the rest looked up from reference TRBV3-1 and TRBJ2-2, is DTAVSQTPKYLVTQMGNDKSIKCEQNLGHDTMYWYKQDSKKFLKIMFSYNNKELIINETVPNRFSPKSPDKAHLNLHINSLELGDSAVYFCASSPSDWGRDGELFFGEGSRLTVL.

The chain is built from TRBV24-1 and TRBJ2-1; possible D gene TRBD2, 7 bases. CDR3 length: 15 amino acids. V was pared by 3 bases and J by 7 bases, with 15 bases between. Germline loops: CDR1 KGHDR, CDR2 SFDVKD. As DNA, the CDR3 is TGTGCCACCAGTGATCGGACGGGGGGCTCAAATGAGCAGTTCTTC. It yields the protein CATSDRTGGSNEQFF.

The gene calls are TRBV5-6 and TRBJ2-7; D may be TRBD2 (5 bases). Trimming removed 2 bases from V and 2 bases from J, with 11 bases in between. The CDR3 runs 14 residues. The germline CDR1 and CDR2 sequences are SGHDT and YYEEEE. CDR3 sequence (DNA): TGTGCCAGCAGCTTCGGACTGGCTACCTACGAGCAGTACTTC. Amino acid sequence: CASSFGLATYEQYF.

V gene TRBV20-1 combines with J gene TRBJ1-1, with D perhaps TRBD1 (6 bases). CDR3 length equals 13 residues. V was cut by 3 bases and J by 2 bases, with 10 bases left in between. Germline V gene sequence: CDR1 DFQATT, CDR2 SNEGSKA (reference sequence). The CDR3 is CSARDSFNTEAFF. In DNA form, the CDR3 reads TGCAGTGCTAGGGACAGTTTTAACACTGAAGCTTTCTTT.

The rearrangement links TRBV6-5 to TRBJ1-1, with TRBD1 as a possible D gene (6 bases). The CDR3 is made up of 13 amino acids. Germline CDR1 reads MNHEY; CDR2 reads SVGAGI. Trimming cost V 5 bases and J 3 bases, with 10 bases left between them. CDR3 residues: CASSNQGYTEAFF. CDR3 in DNA: TGTGCCAGCAGTAATCAGGGGTACACTGAAGCTTTCTTT.

This sequence joins TRBV12-5 and TRBJ1-3; D is undetermined. V shed 3 bases and J shed 8 bases, with 11 bases lying between them. The CDR3 length is 13 residues. From germline, CDR1 is LGHNT and CDR2 FRNRAP. The CDR3 DNA sequence: TGTGCTAGTGGTTTATTGGGTCTGGACACCATATATTTT. This encodes CASGLLGLDTIYF.